The rows below give T cell receptor beta chains drawn from one sample of a study of PD-1 blockade in classical Hodgkin lymphoma. TCRdb keeps only in-frame clones here, not all; method: immunoSEQ multiplex PCR. The sample has 40,000 to 45,000 clones; roughly three quarters are singletons. The sample consisted of peripheral blood mononuclear cells (PBMCs), taken before the second cycle of nivolumab. These receptors all stem from a human donor with classical Hodgkin lymphoma. Each CDR3 is given with its conserved first and last residue. A D gene is named only where the DNA matches it firmly. Size values are once, few and many counts, or a class for expanded clones, and some rows have none.

V gene	J gene	D gene	clone size	CDR3 protein	CDR3 DNA
TRBV19	TRBJ1-2	NA	many	CASSAAQGMRGYTF	TGTGCCAGTAGTGCCGCCCAGGGGATGAGGGGCTACACCTTC
TRBV4-2	TRBJ2-1	NA	NA	CASSQDGTPTLYNEQFF	TGTGCCAGCAGCCAAGATGGGACGCCTACTCTCTACAATGAGCAGTTCTTC
TRBV7-6	TRBJ1-1	NA	NA	CASSLGRGGTEAFF	TGTGCCAGCAGCTTAGGGCGGGGAGGCACTGAAGCTTTCTTT
TRBV27	TRBJ1-2	NA	NA	CASSPDPDGYSVGYTF	TGTGCCAGCAGTCCGGACCCGGACGGGTATTCGGTAGGCTACACCTTC
TRBV7-8	TRBJ1-5	TRBD1	NA	CASSLEGRDRVVNQPQHF	TGTGCCAGCAGCTTAGAAGGTCGAGACAGGGTGGTAAATCAGCCCCAGCATTTT
TRBV4-3	TRBJ2-3	TRBD2	NA	CASSQDPASGYTDTQYF	TGCGCCAGCAGCCAAGATCCCGCTAGCGGATACACAGATACGCAGTATTTT
TRBV5-1	TRBJ1-1	TRBD1	NA	CASSIHGTGDTEAFF	TGCGCCAGCAGCATCCACGGGACAGGGGACACTGAAGCTTTCTTT
TRBV5-6	TRBJ1-4	TRBD1	NA	CASSRTGDEKLFF	TGTGCCAGCAGCCGGACAGGGGATGAAAAACTGTTTTTT
TRBV27	TRBJ2-1	TRBD1	NA	CASSSVTGAIEQFF	TGTGCCAGCAGTTCCGTGACAGGGGCCATTGAGCAGTTCTTC
TRBV9	TRBJ2-1	NA	NA	CASSVAPDWGYNEQFF	TGTGCCAGCAGCGTAGCCCCGGACTGGGGCTACAATGAGCAGTTCTTC
TRBV27	TRBJ1-2	NA	few	CASSLTGTGYGYTF	TGTGCCAGCAGTTTAACCGGGACGGGTTATGGCTACACCTTC
TRBV19	TRBJ2-3	TRBD1	NA	CASTSGTGQKDTQYF	TGTGCCAGTACCTCAGGGACAGGGCAAAAAGATACGCAGTATTTT
TRBV10-3	TRBJ1-1	TRBD1	few	CAIEMGQGRAFF	TGTGCCATCGAAATGGGACAGGGGAGAGCTTTCTTT
TRBV6-6	TRBJ2-3	NA	NA	CASRLDTDTQYF	TGTGCCAGCAGACTAGATACAGATACGCAGTATTTT
TRBV29-1	TRBJ2-5	TRBD2	NA	CSVSGLAGVGETQYF	TGCAGCGTCTCTGGACTAGCGGGAGTGGGGGAGACCCAGTACTTC
TRBV5-6	TRBJ2-5	NA	NA	CASSLIETQYF	TGTGCCAGCAGCTTAATAGAGACCCAGTACTTC
TRBV4-3	TRBJ1-2	NA	NA	CASSQEGGGLINYGYTF	TGCGCCAGCAGCCAAGAAGGCGGGGGGTTAATTAACTATGGCTACACCTTC
TRBV6-5	TRBJ2-7	NA	few	CASQRSDTEQYF	TGTGCCAGCCAGCGTTCGGATACGGAGCAGTACTTC
TRBV27	TRBJ2-1	NA	NA	CASSLVGEQFF	TGTGCCAGCAGTTTAGTGGGTGAGCAGTTCTTC
TRBV7-9	TRBJ1-1	NA	few	CASSADWGGGAFF	TGTGCCAGCAGCGCCGATTGGGGCGGGGGAGCTTTCTTT
TRBV5-1	TRBJ2-5	NA	medium-sized	CASSLGMETQYF	TGCGCCAGCAGCTTGGGGATGGAGACCCAGTACTTC
TRBV7-3	TRBJ2-3	TRBD2	NA	CASSLSLGASGRRADTQYF	TGTGCCAGCAGCTTATCCCTGGGCGCTAGCGGGAGGAGGGCAGATACGCAGTATTTT
TRBV9	TRBJ2-2	NA	NA	CASSVAKGGDPHGTGELFF	TGTGCCAGCAGCGTAGCTAAGGGCGGGGACCCCCACGGCACCGGGGAGCTGTTTTTT
TRBV2	TRBJ1-3	TRBD1	NA	CASSLVGQGRSGNTIYF	TGTGCCAGCAGCCTCGTGGGACAGGGTCGTTCTGGAAACACCATATATTTT
TRBV10-3	TRBJ1-2	NA	NA	CAIRVTLETNYGYTF	TGTGCCATCAGAGTGACACTTGAGACTAACTATGGCTACACCTTC
TRBV18	TRBJ1-4	NA	NA	CASSPRGRVLEKLFF	TGTGCCAGCTCACCGAGGGGTAGGGTATTGGAAAAACTGTTTTTT
TRBV7-2	TRBJ1-1	NA	NA	CASSLGMEAFF	TGTGCCAGCAGCTTAGGGATGGAAGCTTTCTTT
TRBV27	TRBJ1-6	TRBD1	few	CASSYGAGGISPLHF	TGTGCCAGCAGTTACGGGGCAGGGGGCATTTCACCCCTCCACTTT
TRBV7-9	TRBJ1-2	TRBD1	NA	CAGSTGNYGYTF	TGTGCCGGGTCGACAGGGAACTATGGCTACACCTTC
TRBV9	TRBJ1-1	NA	NA	CASSVVSGIEAFF	TGTGCCAGCAGCGTAGTCAGTGGGATTGAAGCTTTCTTT
TRBV27	TRBJ1-5	NA	NA	CASSIRVGVDQPQHF	TGTGCCAGCAGCATAAGGGTAGGGGTTGATCAGCCCCAGCATTTT
TRBV11-2	TRBJ2-5	NA	NA	CASSHYGTGPQETQYF	TGTGCCAGCAGCCACTACGGTACAGGTCCCCAAGAGACCCAGTACTTC
TRBV7-2	TRBJ2-7	TRBD1	NA	CASSERTGSYSEQYF	TGTGCCAGCAGCGAACGGACAGGGAGTTACTCCGAGCAGTACTTC
TRBV14	TRBJ1-4	NA	NA	CASSQVGVAGTVKLREKLFF	TGTGCCAGCAGCCAAGTTGGGGTCGCCGGGACCGTAAAGTTAAGGGAAAAACTGTTTTTT
TRBV7-9	TRBJ2-2	NA	few	CASSKGNTGELFF	TGTGCCAGCAGCAAAGGGAACACCGGGGAGCTGTTTTTT
TRBV14	TRBJ1-1	TRBD1	NA	CASSPQGGQQAFF	TGTGCCAGCAGCCCGCAGGGGGGACAACAAGCTTTCTTT